These T cell receptor beta chains were read from a single sample in a study of Ad26.COV2.S vaccination and SARS-CoV-2 variants. Assay: immunoSEQ multiplex PCR; the TCRdb copy retains only in-frame clones and omits some. This sample has some 350,000 clones, with roughly 90% found just once. Material: peripheral blood, obtained in a trial of Ad26.COV2.S vaccine versus placebo. All receptors derive from a person aged 18-60 years who received the Ad26.COV2.S COVID-19 vaccine or a placebo. The conserved cysteine and the conserved F or W are not part of the CDR3 here. Expanded clones are given a class, and other clones once, few, many or no size at all.

V,size,CDR3
TRBV6-5,.,ASSYKSELF
TRBV7-6,.,ASSLVTGGNSPLH
TRBV19,.,ASSTPVGQGKYGYT
TRBV3-1/TRBV3-2,.,ASSRRGGPLVLAF
TRBV3-1/TRBV3-2,once,ASSLGQTNTEAF
TRBV5-1,.,ASSLDGSGQPQH
TRBV29-1,.,SVDGSSYNEQF
TRBV19,.,ASTPWDRNTEAF
TRBV18,.,ASSPTQIPSVETQY
TRBV4-3,.,ASSQGPYSNQPQH
TRBV29-1,few,SVEDQVVGGPQH
TRBV11-2,few,ASSLVASVGELF
TRBV25-1,.,ASSEPPTDSGNTIY
TRBV7-2,.,ASSLAETGGGKLF
TRBV6-5,few,ASRRVPGELF
TRBV4-2,.,ASSQGDRLNYGYT
TRBV5-4,.,ARYFPSGDNEQF
TRBV5-8,.,ASIERGGVTDTQY
TRBV15,.,ATSRHPGDTEAF
TRBV7-9,.,ASSFGTGELF
TRBV11-3,.,ASSPGGSFSTDTQY
TRBV6-5,.,ASSYPSSGEGEQF
TRBV30,.,AWSVGGITEAF
TRBV6-2/TRBV6-3,.,ASSYRDRVANYGYT
TRBV5-4,.,ASSLVGQQNIQY
TRBV18,once,ASSQEGLSTGELF
TRBV7-2,.,ASSSLWPNQPQH
TRBV6-2/TRBV6-3,.,ASSYAFEGQGESPEAF
TRBV7-9,once,ASSLRRLGPDTQY
TRBV6-5,.,ASNPRENEKLF
TRBV5-1,.,ASSLDGTGVADTQY
TRBV27,.,ASSARVGQPQH
TRBV29-1,once,SVVPSPGPPSTNYGYT
TRBV19,.,ASSIEGVTGYNEQF
TRBV10-3,.,AISESSGRATTDTQY
TRBV3-1/TRBV3-2,.,ASSQEKVSPFRDSNTGELF
TRBV28,.,ASTVGSTEAF
TRBV19,.,ASSGARLETQY
TRBV5-8,.,ASSFRGENYGYT
TRBV4-3,.,ASSQDLGDPGSPLH
TRBV25-1,once,ASSRAGPYPHEQF
TRBV19,.,ASSFRDRANYGYT
TRBV4-3,.,ASSQDFIGEAF
TRBV24-1,.,ATSEGDYGAGLYEQF
TRBV7-9,.,ASSLGTAVTGELF
TRBV30,.,AWSVGREKLRLH
TRBV7-2,.,ASSAYGTPNEQF
TRBV19,few,ASQQWTNEKLF
TRBV4-3,.,ASSQEDRSGDTQY
TRBV29-1,.,SVKGTTNTEAF